This entry describes one T cell receptor (beta chain). Clones were sequenced by immunoSEQ multiplex PCR, and TCRdb holds only the in-frame ones, with some missing. The sample holds around 30,000 clones, about 92% seen once. This sample stems from a study of blood T cell repertoires in COVID-19. As for the study in general: The analysed material was cDNA or gDNA that came from T cells, B-cell-depleted T cells, or PBMCs.

The CDR3 length is 13 residues. The V and J ends lost 5 bases and 6 bases respectively, with 8 bases between them. Per the germline V gene, CDR1 is LNHDA and CDR2 is SQIVND (reference sequence). This sequence joins TRBV19 and TRBJ1-6; D is ambiguous. This TCR was sampled from an elderly man with acute or convalescent COVID-19. The sequenced sample was peripheral blood. The CDR3 DNA is TGTGCCAGTAGTGGACTGACTAATTCACCCCTCCACTTT. Translated, it gives CASSGLTNSPLHF.